Listed here are 27 T cell receptor beta chains from one sample, sequenced in a study of cytotoxic CD8 clonotypes in ibrutinib-treated CLL. Method: immunoSEQ multiplex PCR; TCRdb's copy keeps in-frame clones and lacks some. Of roughly 150,000 clones listed, approximately 80% are singletons. The material sequenced was PBMCs, taken after 24 months of ibrutinib treatment. These receptors were taken from a human donor with chronic lymphocytic leukemia.

A single count supports this clone. The rearrangement joins TRBV28 to TRBJ1-4; TRBD1 matches at 7 bases. The trim removed 4 bases at V and 3 bases at J, leaving 5 bases unmatched. In germline, CDR1 is MDHEN, CDR2 SYDVKM. The CDR3 is 15 amino acids. The CDR3 DNA reads TGTGCCAGCAGTTCAGACAGGGTCGCTAATGAAAAACTGTTTTTT. Translating it yields CASSSDRVANEKLFF.

The chain joins TRBV18 to TRBJ1-2; the D is unclear. CDR1 is KGHSH and CDR2 is LQKENI in the germline V gene. V dropped 3 bases and J dropped 0 bases, with 11 bases sitting between them. This CDR3 contains 15 residues. This CDR3 is CASSPQRVANYGYTF. The CDR3 DNA sequence: TGTGCCAGCTCACCGCAGAGAGTAGCTAACTATGGCTACACCTTC.

The rearrangement uses TRBV7-2 and TRBJ1-2, with 7 bases matching TRBD1. Germline V gene lookup returns CDR1 SGHTA and CDR2 FQGNSA. Trimming took 4 bases from V and 6 from J; bases not matched to a gene: 5. This CDR3 contains 13 residues. CDR3: CASSSDRLDGYTF. CDR3 DNA: TGTGCCAGCAGCTCGGACAGGCTAGATGGCTACACCTTC.

The chain links TRBV11-2 to TRBJ2-7; D unclear. CDR1 is SGHAT and CDR2 is FQNNGV in the germline V gene. V shed 5 bases and J shed 9 bases, with 14 bases lying between them. The CDR3 extends over 12 amino acids. The CDR3 coding sequence is TGTGCCAGCAGCCCGGACGGGCCGGGGCAGTACTTC. Translating gives CASSPDGPGQYF.

This rearrangement joins TRBV9 to TRBJ1-4; D might be TRBD1 (5 bases). CDR1 SGDLS and CDR2 YYNGEE come from the germline V gene. CDR3 size: 14 residues. Trimming cost V 2 bases and J 7 bases, with 12 bases left between them. The CDR3 bases are TGTGCCAGCAGCGTTGGGGGAGTCAGTGAAAAACTGTTTTTT. Translating gives CASSVGGVSEKLFF.

The chain joins TRBV10-1 to TRBJ1-4; D call uncertain. Germline CDR1 reads WNHNN; CDR2 reads SYGVQD (reference sequence). Trimming left V 3 bases short and J 4 bases short, with 12 bases between. The CDR3 contains 15 residues. The CDR3 region has the DNA TGCGCCAGCAGTGAAACCCGGGGAATTAATGAAAAACTGTTTTTT. This gives the protein CASSETRGINEKLFF.

The V gene is TRBV7-3, the J gene TRBJ2-1; 10 nucleotides match TRBD1. Trimming took 1 base from V and 6 from J; bases not matched to a gene: 6. Germline lookup yields CDR1 SGHTA and CDR2 FQGTGA. The CDR3 loop spans 16 amino acids. The chain's CDR3 is CASSLKGQGTRNEQFF. CDR3 nucleotide sequence: TGTGCCAGCAGCTTAAAGGGACAGGGGACCCGCAATGAGCAGTTCTTC.

The chain joins TRBV30 to TRBJ1-2; 9 bases align to TRBD1. Germline trimming cut 7 bases from V and 0 bases from J; bases unmatched to any gene: 12. The CDR3 runs to 16 residues. Looked up from germline, CDR1 is GTSNPN and CDR2 is SVGIG (reference sequence). In DNA, the CDR3 is TGTGCCTTTAAACGGGACAGGGCCATTACTAACTATGGCTACACCTTC. Protein: CAFKRDRAITNYGYTF.

This clone has just a few counts. The chain recombines TRBV5-1 with TRBJ1-2; tentatively, D is TRBD1 (5 bases). V lost 2 bases and J lost 1, with 15 bases in between. The CDR3 is 16 residues long. Germline CDR1 is SGHRS and CDR2 is YFSETQ. CDR3: CASSLGDGALNYGYTF. In DNA, the CDR3 is TGCGCCAGCAGCTTAGGGGACGGAGCGCTTAACTATGGCTACACCTTC. The full variable domain, in which reference TRBV5-1 and TRBJ1-2 provide the parts outside the CDR3, is KAGVTQTPRYLIKTRGQQVTLSCSPISGHRSVSWYQQTPGQGLQFLFEYFSETQRNKGNFPGRFSGRQFSNSRSEMNVSTLELGDSALYLCASSLGDGALNYGYTFGSGTRLTVV.

The CDR3 here is CASSPREGNQPQHF. The CDR3 DNA reads as TGCGCCAGCAGCCCTAGGGAAGGCAATCAGCCCCAGCATTTT. The chain uses TRBV4-1 and TRBJ1-5; D is undetermined. Trimming left V 4 bases short and J 2 bases short, with 9 bases between. The CDR3 sequence is 14 residues long. Germline CDR1 MGHRA, CDR2 YSYEKL.

The chain has TRBV7-9 and TRBJ1-1; a possible D gene is TRBD1 (5 bases). The germline V and J ends were trimmed by 5 bases and 10 bases, with 11 bases remaining between them. CDR1 is SEHNR, CDR2 FQNEAQ, per germline (reference sequence). This CDR3 region has 11 residues. The CDR3: CASSLDGGAFF. CDR3 DNA: TGTGCCAGCAGCCTTGACGGGGGAGCTTTCTTT.

The chain employs TRBV5-1 and TRBJ1-1; D is unclear. Germline CDR1 SGHRS, CDR2 YFSETQ. This CDR3 is 14 amino acids long. V was trimmed by 1 base and J by 1 base, leaving 8 bases between them. The DNA of the CDR3 is TGCGCCAGCAGCTTGTCCGGCCGGAACACTGAAGCTTTCTTT. This translates into CASSLSGRNTEAFF.

This rearrangement joins TRBV4-2 to TRBJ1-1; maybe TRBD1 (5 bases). Germline assignment: CDR1 LGHNA and CDR2 YNFKEQ. The CDR3 extends over 15 amino acids. The germline V and J ends were trimmed by 0 bases and 6 bases, with 14 bases remaining between them. The CDR3 region is CASSQDSGGHAEAFF. The CDR3 bases are TGTGCCAGCAGCCAAGATTCCGGGGGTCACGCTGAAGCTTTCTTT.

The J gene is TRBJ1-2, the V gene TRBV7-2; D is undetermined. V lost 5 bases to trimming and J lost 2 bases, with 24 bases between them. CDR3 length: 18 amino acids. Germline V CDR1 and CDR2: SGHTA, FQGNSA. The CDR3 sequence: CASSPPLGRHGENYGYTF. The CDR3 DNA sequence: TGTGCCAGCAGCCCCCCCCTAGGACGGCACGGGGAGAACTATGGCTACACCTTC. Filled out from reference TRBV7-2 and TRBJ1-2, the complete variable domain reads GAGVSQSPSNKVTEKGKDVELRCDPISGHTALYWYRQSLGQGLEFLIYFQGNSAPDKSGLPSDRFSAERTGGSVSTLTIQRTQQEDSAVYLCASSPPLGRHGENYGYTFGSGTRLTVV.

J is TRBJ1-6 and V is TRBV5-1; TRBD1 agrees at 7 bases. This CDR3 is built from 15 residues. Trimming took 1 base from V and 4 from J; bases not matched to a gene: 2. Germline lookup yields CDR1 SGHRS and CDR2 YFSETQ. The CDR3 coding sequence is TGCGCCAGCAGCTTGCACAGGGGTTATAATTCACCCCTCCACTTT. Amino acids: CASSLHRGYNSPLHF.

The V and J genes are TRBV9 and TRBJ2-2, with D unclear. Trimming shortened V by 3 bases and J by 3 bases, and 12 bases separated the two germline ends. Looked up from germline, CDR1 is SGDLS and CDR2 is YYNGEE. This CDR3 is 15 amino acids long. CDR3 coding DNA: TGTGCCAGCAGCGGTACTCGCCTCTACACCGGGGAGCTGTTTTTT. This encodes CASSGTRLYTGELFF.

This chain connects TRBV6-5 to TRBJ1-6; weak D call: TRBD1 (6 bases). The germline V gene encodes CDR1 MNHEY and CDR2 SVGAGI. This CDR3 has 13 residues. Trimming cost V 5 bases and J 11 bases, with 13 bases left between them. CDR3 in DNA: TGTGCCAGCAGTGAAGGGGGTCAAACACCCCTCCACTTT. Amino acids: CASSEGGQTPLHF.

This sequence joins TRBV9 and TRBJ1-2, with D unresolved. Per germline, CDR1 SGDLS and CDR2 YYNGEE. This CDR3 is 12 amino acids long. Trimming took off 0 bases at V and 2 bases at J, with 2 bases between the two ends. The DNA of the CDR3 is TGTGCCAGCAGCGTAGTGAACTATGGCTACACCTTC. Its translation: CASSVVNYGYTF.

This clone is labeled as medium-sized. The chain links TRBV5-1 to TRBJ1-2; no clear D gene. CDR3 size: 15 residues. The germline V gene has CDR1 SGHRS and CDR2 YFSETQ. V lost 3 bases and J lost 3, with 15 bases in between. The CDR3 DNA sequence: TGCGCCAGCAGCTCCCCACCCGCGTCTTACTATGGCTACACCTTC. It codes for CASSSPPASYYGYTF. The full variable domain, rest sourced from reference TRBV5-1 and TRBJ1-2, is KAGVTQTPRYLIKTRGQQVTLSCSPISGHRSVSWYQQTPGQGLQFLFEYFSETQRNKGNFPGRFSGRQFSNSRSEMNVSTLELGDSALYLCASSSPPASYYGYTFGSGTRLTVV.

About this clone itself: One end of the junction does not line up with germline, which may come from a read error. The chain couples TRBV9 to TRBJ2-7; tentatively, D is TRBD2 (5 bases). CDR3 length: 14 amino acids. CDR1 and CDR2 from the germline V gene are SGDLS and YYNGEE. The CDR3 here is CASSVLGVSDEQYF. The DNA for the CDR3 is TGTGCCAGCAGCGTGCTCGGGGTCTCCGACGAGCAGTACTTC.

CDR3 loop: CASSSTSRTQYF. The CDR3 coding sequence is TGTGCCAGCAGCTCGACTAGCCGTACGCAGTATTTT. The chain employs TRBV7-2 and TRBJ2-3; 7 bases map to TRBD2. V dropped 4 bases and J dropped 8; count of bases not matched to a gene: 3. The CDR3 covers 12 residues. CDR1 and CDR2 (germline): SGHTA, FQGNSA.

This clone was seen a few times. This sequence joins TRBV5-4 and TRBJ2-7; D gene unclear. Looked up from germline, CDR1 is SGHNT and CDR2 is YYREEE (reference sequence). The CDR3 has 14 residues. V was shortened by 0 bases and J by 4 bases, with 11 bases between the two germline ends. CDR3 in DNA: TGTGCCAGCAGCTTGGTTAGTGGGGTATACGAGCAGTACTTC. This encodes CASSLVSGVYEQYF.

This clone was observed a few times. This chain uses TRBV19 with TRBJ1-3; 7 bases fit TRBD1. The CDR3 has 12 residues. Germline loops: CDR1 LNHDA, CDR2 SQIVND (reference sequence). J was trimmed by 3 bases and V by 10 bases; bases with no gene match: 3. CDR3 loop: CATRQGGNTIYF. In nucleotides, the CDR3 is TGTGCCACCAGACAGGGTGGAAACACCATATATTTT.

The V gene is TRBV18, the J gene TRBJ2-5; tentatively, D is TRBD1 (6 bases). The CDR3 covers 15 residues. V was cut by 2 bases and J by 5 bases, with 15 bases left in between. Germline CDR1 reads KGHSH; CDR2 reads LQKENI. The CDR3 DNA follows: TGTGCCAGCTCACCATTACTACAGGGTGGGGAGACCCAGTACTTC. The encoded protein is CASSPLLQGGETQYF.

This CDR3 is CSVHQGDEQYF. The CDR3 region has the DNA TGCAGCGTCCACCAGGGGGACGAGCAGTACTTC. The chain joins TRBV29-1 to TRBJ2-7, with TRBD1 identical over 7 bases. This CDR3 is built from 11 residues. CDR1 and CDR2 from the germline V gene are SQVTM and ANQGSEA. With 6 bases clipped from V and 5 bases from J, the junction kept 4 bases outside the gene matches.

The chain links TRBV6-1 to TRBJ2-1, with TRBD2 matching 14 bases. Germline CDR1 reads MNHNS; CDR2 reads SASEGT. This CDR3 comprises 19 residues. V shed 4 bases, J shed 2 bases, and the junction held 10 bases outside the gene matches. CDR3 sequence reads: CASSGTPGLAGVTYNEQFF. The DNA for the CDR3 is TGTGCCAGCAGTGGTACTCCGGGACTAGCGGGAGTTACCTACAATGAGCAGTTCTTC.

This chain connects TRBV6-5 to TRBJ2-3; TRBD2 agrees at 12 bases. V was pared by 7 bases and J by 0 bases, with 2 bases of the junction left unmatched. The CDR3 loop spans 15 amino acids. CDR1 and CDR2 from the germline V gene are MNHEY and SVGAGI. The CDR3 coding sequence is TGTGCCAGCAAACTAGCGGGGGGAAGCACAGATACGCAGTATTTT. Translating gives CASKLAGGSTDTQYF.